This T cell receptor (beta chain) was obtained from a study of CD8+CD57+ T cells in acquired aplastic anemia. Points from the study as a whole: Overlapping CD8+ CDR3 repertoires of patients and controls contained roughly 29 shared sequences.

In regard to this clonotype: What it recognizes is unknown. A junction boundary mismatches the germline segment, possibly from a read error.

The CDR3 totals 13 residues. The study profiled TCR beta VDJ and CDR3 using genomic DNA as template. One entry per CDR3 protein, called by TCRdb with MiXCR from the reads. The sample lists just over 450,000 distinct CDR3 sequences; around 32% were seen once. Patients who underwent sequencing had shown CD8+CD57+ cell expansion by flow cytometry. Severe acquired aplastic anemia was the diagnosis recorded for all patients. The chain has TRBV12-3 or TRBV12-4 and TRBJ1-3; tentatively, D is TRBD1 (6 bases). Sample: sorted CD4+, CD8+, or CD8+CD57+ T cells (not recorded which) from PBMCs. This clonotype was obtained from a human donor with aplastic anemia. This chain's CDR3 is CASSLGGIRTIYF. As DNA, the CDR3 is TGTGCCAGCAGCTTAGGGGGTATTAGAACCATATATTTT.